This T cell receptor (beta chain) was observed in a study of blood T cell repertoires in COVID-19. The CDR3 spans 13 residues. Germline V lookup: CDR1 SEHNR, CDR2 FQNEAQ (reference sequence). Trimming stripped 2 bases from V and 16 bases from J, with 18 bases between. A few counts support this clone. Generated by immunoSEQ multiplex PCR, the TCRdb table keeps only in-frame clones and is missing some. Of fewer than 350,000 clones in the sample, around nine tenths were seen once. What the recovered Cohort 3 donors had was two negative PCRs, clearance, or symptom resolution. This chain uses TRBV7-9 with TRBJ2-1; possibly TRBD1 for D (6 bases). Sequenced: PBMCs or T cells enriched from blood (not recorded which). The source is a woman between 40 and 55 years old who had recovered from COVID-19. The CDR3 sequence is CASSLKSGAGEFF. For the CDR3, the DNA is TGTGCCAGCAGCTTAAAATCAGGGGCAGGGGAATTCTTC.